A selection of T cell receptor beta chains follows, all from one sample in a study of control samples from healthy donors and cancer patients. Data came from immunoSEQ multiplex PCR; TCRdb stores just in-frame clones and leaves some out. The sample lists under 130,000 clones, roughly four fifths occurring once. The sample was blood. The receptors derive from a woman in her forties or fifties in good health. Both conserved end residues are part of each CDR3. The D gene is left open where the match is weak. Expanded clones get a size class; other rows say once, few or many, or leave the size out.

d_call	j_call	v_call	clone_size	cdr3_aa	cdr3_nt
NA	TRBJ2-7	TRBV11-2	NA	CASSLEQGNYEQYF	TGTGCCAGCAGCTTAGAACAGGGTAACTACGAGCAGTACTTC
TRBD1	TRBJ2-2	TRBV4-3	few	CASSQDPGGQGDGELFF	TGCGCCAGCAGCCAAGATCCAGGGGGACAGGGGGATGGGGAGCTGTTTTTT
TRBD1	TRBJ1-5	TRBV10-1	NA	CASSLRGTGGNQPQHF	TGCGCCAGCAGCCTAAGAGGGACAGGAGGCAATCAGCCCCAGCATTTT
TRBD1	TRBJ2-1	TRBV9	NA	CASAQGAGGNEQFF	TGTGCCAGCGCACAGGGGGCCGGAGGGAATGAGCAGTTCTTC
NA	TRBJ2-5	TRBV19	NA	CASSTLGLPEETQYF	TGTGCCAGTAGTACGTTGGGACTGCCCGAAGAGACCCAGTACTTC
TRBD2	TRBJ2-2	TRBV6-5	few	CASSRSSGGTGELFF	TGTGCCAGCAGCAGATCTAGCGGGGGAACCGGGGAGCTGTTTTTT
TRBD1	TRBJ1-6	TRBV2	NA	CASSVETGTNSPLHF	TGTGCCAGCAGTGTCGAGACAGGGACTAATTCACCCCTCCACTTT
NA	TRBJ1-6	TRBV5-6	NA	CASSYPRGVDNSPLHF	TGTGCCAGCAGCTACCCCCGAGGGGTGGATAATTCACCCCTCCACTTT
NA	TRBJ2-5	TRBV5-8	NA	CASSFASLVQETQYF	TGTGCCAGCAGCTTCGCTAGCCTAGTCCAAGAGACCCAGTACTTC
NA	TRBJ2-3	TRBV7-6	NA	CASSLRRNGTQYF	TGTGCCAGCAGCTTACGTAGGAACGGTACGCAGTATTTT
NA	TRBJ2-7	TRBV11-3	NA	CASSFRFPYEQYF	TGTGCCAGCAGCTTTCGTTTCCCCTACGAGCAGTACTTC
TRBD1	TRBJ2-7	TRBV14	NA	CASRRTGAYEQYF	TGTGCCAGCAGACGGACAGGAGCCTACGAGCAGTACTTC
NA	TRBJ1-4	TRBV7-9	few	CASSGPKKLFF	TGTGCCAGCAGTGGACCGAAAAAACTGTTTTTT
NA	TRBJ2-5	TRBV30	NA	CAWNRAGTKRPQYF	TGTGCCTGGAATCGGGCAGGAACCAAGAGACCCCAGTACTTC
NA	TRBJ1-2	TRBV6-2/TRBV6-3	NA	CASSYDGRELYGYTF	TGTGCCAGCAGTTACGACGGCAGGGAATTGTATGGCTACACCTTC
NA	TRBJ2-7	TRBV6-5	NA	CASSYTSFGNYEQYF	TGTGCCAGCAGTTACACCAGCTTCGGTAACTACGAGCAGTACTTC
NA	TRBJ1-4	TRBV6-2/TRBV6-3	NA	CASSKMVVREKLFF	TGTGCCAGCAGTAAGATGGTCGTTCGGGAAAAACTGTTTTTT
NA	TRBJ1-5	TRBV12-3/TRBV12-4	NA	CASSLTNYQPQHF	TGTGCCAGCAGTTTGACAAATTATCAGCCCCAGCATTTT
NA	TRBJ2-5	TRBV7-9	NA	CASSLTPQETQYF	TGTGCCAGCAGCTTAACCCCCCAAGAGACCCAGTACTTC
TRBD1	TRBJ2-5	TRBV6-1	NA	CASSEAWAGTGWSFGETQYF	TGTGCCAGCAGTGAAGCTTGGGCCGGGACAGGGTGGAGTTTCGGAGAGACCCAGTACTTC
TRBD2	TRBJ2-3	TRBV11-3	NA	CASGPYGSSGSTDTQYF	TGTGCCAGCGGCCCCTATGGGAGTAGCGGGAGCACAGATACGCAGTATTTT
NA	TRBJ2-5	TRBV2	NA	CASPSVSAEETQYF	TGTGCCAGCCCTTCCGTCTCAGCGGAAGAGACCCAGTACTTC
NA	TRBJ2-2	TRBV18	NA	CASSPVQQNTGELFF	TGTGCCAGCTCACCGGTGCAACAGAACACCGGGGAGCTGTTTTTT
NA	TRBJ2-3	TRBV6-1	once	CASSEVKLSDTQYF	TGTGCCAGCAGTGAAGTTAAGCTTTCGGATACGCAGTATTTT
TRBD1	TRBJ1-2	TRBV18	NA	CASSPPEPTGRYGYTF	TGTGCCAGCTCACCACCCGAGCCGACAGGGCGCTATGGCTACACCTTC
TRBD2	TRBJ2-1	TRBV4-2	NA	CASSQEQGLANNEQFF	TGTGCCAGCAGCCAAGAGCAGGGACTAGCGAATAATGAGCAGTTCTTC
NA	TRBJ2-7	TRBV6-1	NA	CASSEPGQSYEQYF	TGTGCCAGCAGTGAACCCGGACAATCCTACGAGCAGTACTTC
NA	TRBJ1-4	TRBV20-1	NA	CSASFPSQSEKLFF	TGCAGTGCTAGTTTCCCTTCCCAATCCGAAAAACTGTTTTTT
NA	TRBJ2-7	TRBV21-1	NA	CASKPGLEYEQYF	TGTGCCAGCAAACCGGGACTAGAGTACGAGCAGTACTTC
NA	TRBJ2-6	TRBV7-9	many	CASSLAGAGANVLTF	TGTGCCAGCAGCTTAGCAGGGGCAGGGGCCAACGTCCTGACTTTC
NA	TRBJ1-4	TRBV28	NA	CASSSPRGGNEKLFF	TGTGCCAGCAGTTCCCCCCGCGGGGGTAATGAAAAACTGTTTTTT
TRBD2	TRBJ2-5	TRBV19	NA	CASQSPGLAGGETQYF	TGTGCCAGTCAGTCCCCCGGACTAGCGGGGGGGGAGACCCAGTACTTC
NA	TRBJ2-5	TRBV4-2	NA	CASSQEGLAAETQYF	TGTGCCAGCAGCCAAGAGGGGCTAGCCGCGGAGACCCAGTACTTC
TRBD1	TRBJ1-1	TRBV7-2	NA	CASSERTGPNTEAFF	TGTGCCAGCAGCGAGCGGACAGGGCCGAACACTGAAGCTTTCTTT
NA	TRBJ1-1	TRBV28	NA	CASSTGYAYMNTEAFF	TGTGCCAGCAGTACTGGTTACGCGTACATGAACACTGAAGCTTTCTTT
TRBD1	TRBJ1-4	TRBV2	few	CASSMDRGRLDEKLFF	TGTGCCAGCAGCATGGACAGGGGGCGTTTGGATGAAAAACTGTTTTTT